The sample holds a few counts of the clone carrying this T cell receptor beta chain. These data come from a study of type 1 and type 2 diabetes patients. Overall study: Magnetic bead positive selection isolated CD4+ or CD8+ T cells from PBMCs.

Genomic DNA was the PCR template. The TCR beta CDR3 region was amplified using 30 forward and 13 reverse primers. Each CDR3 protein gets one entry after TCRdb re-called the multiplex PCR reads with MiXCR. The sample has fewer than 300,000 distinct CDR3 sequences; roughly 50% are singletons. The CDR3 totals 11 residues. In germline, CDR1 is SGHAT, CDR2 FQDESV (reference sequence). V lost 3 bases and J lost 4, with 3 bases in between. The genes are TRBV11-1 and TRBJ1-1; D gene uncertain. The sequence was obtained from a man younger than 35 with type 2 diabetes. Source material: peripheral blood mononuclear cells (PBMCs). The CDR3 DNA sequence: TGTGCCAGCAGCTTTGCCACTGAAGCTTTCTTT. Protein sequence: CASSFATEAFF.